This TCR beta chain was sequenced for a study of blood T cell repertoires in COVID-19. Using immunoSEQ multiplex PCR, the repertoire was profiled, and TCRdb retains in-frame clones only, with some absent. The table includes some 180,000 clones, roughly 84% detected once. CDR1 is LNHDA, CDR2 SQIVND, per germline (reference sequence). The V end was cut by 3 bases, the J end by 0 bases, with 13 bases between. The CDR3 sequence is 16 residues long. The TCR sequence derives from a man aged 50 to 59 with COVID-19, enrolled during active disease. The chain employs TRBV19 and TRBJ2-3, with a tentative D call TRBD2 (5 bases). Sequencing was carried out using peripheral blood. The CDR3 region has the DNA TGTGCCAGTAGTATTAGCGCGGAGCCTAGCACAGATACGCAGTATTTT. It translates to CASSISAEPSTDTQYF.